The 4 T cell receptor beta chains given below trace back to one sample, sequenced in a study of Ad26.COV2.S vaccination and SARS-CoV-2 variants. The treatment is: about 20 received Ad26.COV2.S at low or high dose, single or two shots; 5 received placebo; per-sample allocation not given. On day 63 after the first injection, vaccine and placebo recipients gave samples. The protocol was immunoSEQ multiplex PCR, while the TCRdb copy is restricted to in-frame clones and leaves out a portion. Here the sample spans roughly 300,000 clones, around 89% being singletons. This sample comprised peripheral blood, obtained in a trial of Ad26.COV2.S vaccine versus placebo. These receptors were taken from a person between 18 and 65 years old who received the Ad26.COV2.S COVID-19 vaccine or a placebo.

This clone showed up just a few times. The chain combines TRBV4-3 with TRBJ2-1; TRBD2 is a possible D gene (6 bases). Trimming pared 4 bases from V and 9 bases from J, leaving 13 bases between. The CDR3 loop spans 13 amino acids. Germline loops: CDR1 LGHNA, CDR2 YSLEER. The chain's CDR3 is CASSPHSGFEQFF. The CDR3 nucleotides are TGCGCCAGCAGCCCCCATAGCGGTTTTGAGCAGTTCTTC.

The rearrangement uses TRBV7-2 and TRBJ1-2; unclear D gene. V was pared by 1 base and J by 7 bases, with 4 bases between. The germline gives CDR1 SGHTA, CDR2 FQGNSA. This CDR3 region has 11 residues. The CDR3 protein is CASSLGPGYTF. The DNA of the CDR3 is TGTGCCAGCAGCTTAGGCCCTGGCTACACCTTC. The variable domain in full, completed from reference TRBV7-2 and TRBJ1-2, reads GAGVSQSPSNKVTEKGKDVELRCDPISGHTALYWYRQSLGQGLEFLIYFQGNSAPDKSGLPSDRFSAERTGGSVSTLTIQRTQQEDSAVYLCASSLGPGYTFGSGTRLTVV.

The chain employs TRBV11-2 and TRBJ2-7, with 7 bases matching TRBD2. Trimming removed 0 bases from V and 6 bases from J; junction bases left unmatched: 5. The CDR3 runs 14 residues. Germline-derived CDR1 and CDR2 are SGHAT and FQNNGV. This CDR3 is CASSLDWGGREQYF. DNA for the CDR3: TGTGCCAGCAGCTTAGATTGGGGGGGACGCGAGCAGTACTTC.

This clone was counted once. The rearrangement uses TRBV4-2 and TRBJ1-1; no firm D call. Between the trimmed V and J ends, which lost 0 bases and 0 bases, there was a span of 8 bases. The CDR3 is made up of 15 amino acids. Germline CDR1 reads LGHNA; CDR2 reads YNFKEQ. For the CDR3, the DNA is TGTGCCAGCAGCCAAGAACGGGTTATGAACACTGAAGCTTTCTTT. Protein: CASSQERVMNTEAFF.